This T cell receptor beta chain was captured by sequencing in a study of beta chain features in type 1 diabetes. All of the isolated RNA was reverse transcribed, so expressed TCRB transcripts were sequenced. An average roughly 3.3 million reads came from naive, central memory and regulatory T cell samples. Assay: immunoSEQ multiplex PCR; the TCRdb copy retains only in-frame clones and omits some. The sample shows 310,000 or so clones, 7% to 9% of them seen only once. Using CD45RO/CCR7/CD25/CD127/CD95/CD27, CD4+ naive, central memory, regulatory and stem cell-like memory cells were sorted. A few counts support this clone. No antigen is known for it. Study findings and constraints: Compared with healthy donors, patients appeared to share more similar naive, central memory and regulatory TCRB repertoires.

This clonotype originated in a woman under 30 in good health. The material sequenced was central memory CD4+ T cells from blood.

CDR3 loop: CASSPGQGPGELFF. The CDR3 coding sequence is TGCGCCAGCAGCCCGGGACAGGGGCCCGGGGAGCTGTTTTTT. J is TRBJ2-2 and V is TRBV4-3, with 10 bases that match TRBD1. This CDR3 contains 14 residues. Looked up from germline, CDR1 is LGHNA and CDR2 is YSLEER. The junction had 2 bases not matched to a gene; V was cut back by 4 bases and J by 6 bases.